The present entry profiles one TCR beta chain with its context. The antigen it recognizes is unknown. Nothing much larger sits one base from this clone, and base qualities are not available. Library preparation used 5' RACE. Instrument used: Illumina HiSeq 2500. A second PCR of roughly 7 to 11 cycles was performed with a sample-barcoded 5' primer and a J-beta primer mix. Each TCR beta cDNA molecule received a unique molecular identifier from a template-switch 5' adaptor carrying 12 random nucleotides. Each sample yielded at least 3 million CDR3-containing paired-end reads. The Mint cDNA synthesis kit, primed by a TRBC-specific oligonucleotide, was used to synthesize first-strand cDNA from all RNA. After uracil-DNA glycosylase treatment, a first 18-cycle PCR used universal primers M1SS and BC2_uni_R on all cDNA. The paper's data handling went like this. For normalization, 1 million high-quality reads, each with a distinct molecular identifier, were randomly selected from each sample. Reads sharing molecular identifiers were discarded rather than binned into consensus sequences. MiTCR, run with a Q25 quality threshold and the strictest error-elimination algorithm, handled CDR3 identification, clonotype clustering and error correction. Lower-bound total TCR beta diversity was estimated with a nonparametric unseen species model using Euler transformation. TCRdb's own reprocessing of the public reads used fastp at Q25 and MiXCR and kept productive beta chains. All rows with the same CDR3 protein become a single entry with the most common DNA and genes. TCRdb, rather than the study authors, made the V and J calls. The sample table lists more than 650,000 distinct CDR3 sequences, roughly 20% of them with a count of one. Approximately 20% of the sample belongs to the ten largest clones.

The donors were a few dozen Caucasian individuals from Russia, aged roughly 6 to 90 years, who were systemically healthy. Each donor gave ten milliliters of peripheral blood, collected into EDTA-treated Vacutainer tubes. Ficoll-Paque density-gradient centrifugation was used to isolate PBMCs, with at least 7 million per sample. Total RNA was extracted from PBMCs with Trizol reagent, with at least 6 micrograms obtained per sample. For every donor, flow cytometry on a PBMC aliquot measured the percentage of naive CD45RAhigh/CD27high T cells. This entry belongs to a study of blood T cells in healthy people across ages (dated by TCRdb to about 2015). General notes on the study: In model experiments, template switching captured roughly one uniquely barcoded TCR beta cDNA molecule for every two T cells. Age-related changes in TCR beta repertoire diversity were measured in the study by deep sequencing normalized with unique cDNA molecular identifiers. The donors were split into four age groups: young (average around 17 years), middle-aged (around 37), aged (62) and long-lived (approximately 80). Donors of different ages were randomly distributed across sequencing lanes to avoid experimental bias. Two additional independent replicas of 1 million unique cDNA reads from the same blood draw were analyzed for two donors (one aged 18 to 30 and one aged 80 or older).

Points the paper makes about the study in general: The CMV infection status of donors was not known, potentially confounding age-related changes in expanded clonotypes. The percentage of naive T cells measured by flow cytometry correlated strongly with observed TCR beta diversity. As age increased, observed TCR beta diversity per million T cells dropped in a roughly linear way, and a significant reduction was already evident by age roughly 36. The long-lived group showed more naive CD4+ T cells, fewer expanded clones and increased TCR diversity than the aged group, suggesting age selection. Conclusive comparison of naive and antigen-experienced compartments was prevented by the profiling of bulk unsorted PBMCs. Estimates of total diversity based on one million sequenced T cells were regarded as lower bounds and as underestimates.

This TCR was sampled from a man aged 70 or older in good health. The sample consisted of blood.

The CDR3 sequence is CASSRIRQGSTEAFF. The DNA reads as follows: TGTGCCAGCAGCCGCATAAGACAGGGGAGCACTGAAGCTTTCTTT. The rearranged segments are TRBV6-6 and TRBJ1-1; 8 middle bases align to TRBD1. Measured from the cysteine to the phenylalanine, the CDR3 is 15 residues long. Only CDR3 DNA remains: 45 bases, in frame from the first base. Taken from the germline V gene (reference sequence), the CDR1 and CDR2 loops are MNHNY and SVGAGI. V lost 6 bases and J lost 4 bases, and the count of bases not matched to a germline gene is 10.